This T cell receptor (beta chain) derives from a study of response to subunit inactivated influenza vaccine. V lost 0 bases to trimming and J lost 6 bases, with 17 bases between them. Looked up from germline, CDR1 is SGHTA and CDR2 is FQGNSA. The CDR3 length is 16 residues. TCRdb reprocessed the RT-PCR reads via MiXCR and lists one record per CDR3 protein. Of about 520,000 distinct CDR3 sequences in the sample, around 9.9% were seen once. Study results and caveats: Seasonal influenza vaccination, on each occasion, was suggested by the authors to recruit few new T cells.

Note on this clonotype: Its antigen is not known.

Sample: PBMCs from blood, taken about 6 weeks after vaccination. The V gene is TRBV7-2, the J gene TRBJ1-1; a possible D gene is TRBD1 (6 bases). This TCR came from a man in his forties or fifties who received an inactivated influenza vaccine. This chain's CDR3 is CASSLAALGQGPEAFF. The CDR3 coding sequence is TGTGCCAGCAGCTTAGCGGCGTTGGGGCAGGGGCCTGAAGCTTTCTTT.